This T cell receptor (beta chain) emerged from a study of blood T cell repertoires in COVID-19. The V gene lost 6 bases and the J gene lost 4 bases, with 13 bases spanning the gap. The CDR3 covers 14 residues. From germline, CDR1 is SGHDN and CDR2 FVKESK. Generated by immunoSEQ multiplex PCR, the TCRdb table keeps only in-frame clones and is missing some. The data contain about 140,000 clones, more than 70% of them singletons. J is TRBJ1-3 and V is TRBV14; D call uncertain. Input material: PBMCs or T cells enriched from blood (not recorded which). The source is a man between 40 and 49 years old with acute COVID-19. The DNA for the CDR3 is TGTGCCAGCAGTCCCGGCGGAGCAGGAAACACCATATATTTT. It translates to CASSPGGAGNTIYF. Variable domain in full (rest from reference TRBV14 and TRBJ1-3): EAGVTQFPSHSVIEKGQTVTLRCDPISGHDNLYWYRRVMGKEIKFLLHFVKESKQDESGMPNNRFLAERTGGTYSTLKVQPAELEDSGVYFCASSPGGAGNTIYFGEGSWLTVV.